Below, 22 T cell receptor beta chains from the same sample are listed, as sequenced in a study of blood T cell repertoires in COVID-19. Clones were read by immunoSEQ multiplex PCR, and TCRdb kept only the in-frame ones, dropping some. Altogether tens of thousands of clones are present, roughly nine tenths being singletons, with the ten largest covering about 15%. Material: peripheral blood. Receptors originate from a woman aged 30 to 39 in a cohort sampled during active COVID-19.

The chain's CDR3 is CASSLDTGFSYEQYF. In nucleotides, the CDR3 is TGTGCCAGCAGCCTGGATACGGGATTCTCCTACGAGCAGTACTTC. V usage is TRBV7-2 and J usage is TRBJ2-7, with TRBD2 as a possible D gene (5 bases). The CDR3 extends over 15 amino acids. Germline CDR1 SGHTA, CDR2 FQGNSA. V was cut by 5 bases and J by 0 bases, with 14 bases left in between.

The chain has TRBV11-2 and TRBJ2-4; D possibly corresponds to TRBD2 (6 bases). CDR1 is SGHAT, CDR2 FQNNGV, per germline. The CDR3 sequence is 17 residues long. V lost 5 bases to trimming and J lost 2 bases, with 19 bases between them. CDR3 residues: CASSARRDRGSKNIQYF. Written as DNA, the CDR3 is TGTGCCAGCAGCGCCCGGCGGGACCGGGGTTCCAAAAACATTCAGTACTTC.

This clone has a single count. The J gene is TRBJ1-2, the V gene TRBV20-1; 8 bases match TRBD1. This CDR3 comprises 11 residues. Germline CDR1 reads DFQATT; CDR2 reads SNEGSKA (reference sequence). Trimming at V came to 5 bases and at J to 4 bases, leaving 0 bases not matched to a gene. The CDR3 coding sequence is TGCAGTGCTCAGGGGGCCTATGGCTACACCTTC. It specifies CSAQGAYGYTF.

The chain links TRBV6-5 to TRBJ2-5; D is perhaps TRBD2 (6 bases). Between the trimmed V and J ends, which lost 5 bases and 9 bases, there was a span of 19 bases. The germline CDR1 and CDR2 sequences are MNHEY and SVGAGI. CDR3 size: 14 residues. CDR3 coding DNA: TGTGCCAGCAGTCCTACTCCGGGACTCGGGGCCCAGTACTTC. Translated, it gives CASSPTPGLGAQYF.

The chain recombines TRBV10-3 with TRBJ2-7; no firm D call. V lost 2 bases to trimming and J lost 2 bases, with 10 bases between them. Per germline, CDR1 ENHRY and CDR2 SYGVKD. The CDR3 covers 14 residues. CDR3 sequence (DNA): TGTGCCATCAGTGAGGCGACTCAAGCCTACGAGCAGTACTTC. It translates to CAISEATQAYEQYF.

In DNA form, the CDR3 reads TGCGCCAGCAGCCCGGAGGACCTTAATTCACCCCTCCACTTT. Its protein is CASSPEDLNSPLHF. The chain has TRBV4-3 and TRBJ1-6; D uncertain. Trimming removed 4 bases at V and 6 bases at J, with 10 bases between. Per the germline V gene, CDR1 is LGHNA and CDR2 is YSLEER. The CDR3 is 14 residues long.

The genes are TRBV5-1 and TRBJ2-3; 9 bases fit TRBD1. This CDR3 is built from 17 residues. Germline-derived CDR1 and CDR2 are SGHRS and YFSETQ. The V and J ends lost 4 bases and 2 bases, in that order; junction bases with no gene match: 11. CDR3 nucleotide sequence: TGCGCCAGCAGCCGCCCGGGACAGGGCATTTCCACAGATACGCAGTATTTT. This translates into CASSRPGQGISTDTQYF.

This chain connects TRBV7-9 to TRBJ2-7; D might be TRBD1 (7 bases). V was clipped by 5 bases and J by 0 bases, with 11 bases between them. The CDR3 covers 14 residues. Germline CDR1 is SEHNR and CDR2 is FQNEAQ (reference sequence). The CDR3 region is CASSRGTASYEQYF. CDR3 nucleotides: TGTGCCAGCAGCCGCGGGACAGCCTCCTACGAGCAGTACTTC.

V is TRBV25-1 and J is TRBJ2-3; D is unclear. The CDR3 is made up of 15 amino acids. CDR1 is MGHDK, CDR2 SYGVNS, per germline. V lost 2 bases and J 0 bases, leaving 9 bases between the germline ends. In nucleotides, the CDR3 is TGTGCCAGCAGTGAAAGCGTTGGTAGCACAGATACGCAGTATTTT. Translated: CASSESVGSTDTQYF. Drawing the rest from reference TRBV25-1 and TRBJ2-3, the complete variable domain is EADIYQTPRYLVIGTGKKITLECSQTMGHDKMYWYQQDPGMELHLIHYSYGVNSTEKGDLSSESTVSRIRTEHFPLTLESARPSHTSQYLCASSESVGSTDTQYFGPGTRLTVL.

This chain uses TRBV6-1 with TRBJ1-5, with D hard to call. The CDR3 totals 14 residues. CDR1 and CDR2 (germline): MNHNS, SASEGT. Trimming cost V 2 bases and J 2 bases, with 7 bases left between them. CDR3 amino acids: CASSETWRNQPQHF. The CDR3 coding sequence is TGTGCCAGCAGTGAAACGTGGCGCAATCAGCCCCAGCATTTT.

J is TRBJ1-5 and V is TRBV5-5, with D possibly matching TRBD1 (5 bases). This CDR3 region has 15 residues. CDR1 and CDR2 (germline): SGHKS, YYEKEE (reference sequence). The V end lost 0 bases, the J end lost 7 bases, and 14 bases lay between the germline ends. This chain's CDR3 is CASSLEGATGQPQHF. Here the CDR3 DNA reads TGTGCCAGCAGCTTGGAAGGGGCGACGGGCCAGCCCCAGCATTTT.

In its sample, this clone was seen once. The J gene is TRBJ2-6, the V gene TRBV5-5; D call uncertain. V was clipped by 2 bases and J by 2 bases, with 11 bases between them. The CDR3 contains 16 residues. CDR1 is SGHKS and CDR2 is YYEKEE in the germline V gene (reference sequence). CDR3 bases: TGTGCCAGCAGCTTATCTGGTACAGCTGGGGCCAACGTCCTGACTTTC. Its translation: CASSLSGTAGANVLTF.

The chain has TRBV14 and TRBJ2-4, with 11 bases aligning to TRBD2. J gave up 1 base and V 4 bases, and 12 bases lay outside the gene matches. Looked up from germline, CDR1 is SGHDN and CDR2 is FVKESK. The CDR3 consists of 19 residues. CDR3 sequence (DNA): TGTGCCAGCAGCCTTATACTAGCGGGAGCTGAGTCGGCCAAAAACATTCAGTACTTC. Its translation: CASSLILAGAESAKNIQYF.

J is TRBJ2-1 and V is TRBV19; TRBD2 matches at 11 bases. V lost 6 bases, J lost 0 bases, and 1 base stayed unmatched. The CDR3 loop spans 15 amino acids. Germline assignment: CDR1 LNHDA and CDR2 SQIVND (reference sequence). In DNA, the CDR3 is TGTGCCAGTAGGCTAGCGGGGGGCTCCTACAATGAGCAGTTCTTC. It yields the protein CASRLAGGSYNEQFF.

The chain couples TRBV15 to TRBJ2-7, with TRBD1 as a possible D gene (6 bases). Trimming cost V 2 bases and J 0 bases, with 14 bases left between them. The CDR3 has 16 amino acids. Germline V lookup: CDR1 LNHNV, CDR2 YYDKDF (reference sequence). The CDR3 loop reads CATSRPPGTPSYEQYF. The CDR3 DNA reads as TGTGCCACCAGCAGACCTCCCGGGACACCCTCCTACGAGCAGTACTTC.

This chain connects TRBV10-3 to TRBJ2-5, with 10 bases identical to TRBD1. Germline CDR1 and CDR2: ENHRY and SYGVKD. Trimming took 2 bases from V and 5 from J; bases not matched to a gene: 5. The CDR3 spans 15 residues. CDR3 residues: CAISEPGTGVETQYF. CDR3 DNA sequence: TGTGCCATCAGTGAGCCAGGGACAGGGGTCGAGACCCAGTACTTC.

This clone was seen just once. J is TRBJ2-3 and V is TRBV18; 12 bases agree with TRBD2. This CDR3 contains 15 residues. Germline V gene sequence: CDR1 KGHSH, CDR2 LQKENI. V was pared by 8 bases and J by 3 bases, with 6 bases of the junction left unmatched. The CDR3 loop reads CASATSGGGTDTQYF. The CDR3 bases are TGTGCCAGCGCGACTAGCGGGGGCGGAACAGATACGCAGTATTTT. The whole variable domain, filled in from reference TRBV18 and TRBJ2-3, reads NAGVMQNPRHLVRRRGQEARLRCSPMKGHSHVYWYRQLPEEGLKFMVYLQKENIIDESGMPKERFSAEFPKEGPSILRIQQVVRGDSAAYFCASATSGGGTDTQYFGPGTRLTVL.

Here the CDR3 reads CASLDWTTNEQFF. The DNA of the CDR3 is TGTGCCAGCCTGGATTGGACTACCAATGAGCAGTTCTTC. The V gene is TRBV28, the J gene TRBJ2-1; weak D call: TRBD2 (6 bases). V lost 8 bases to trimming and J lost 6 bases, with 14 bases between them. Germline V gene sequence: CDR1 MDHEN, CDR2 SYDVKM. This CDR3 contains 13 residues. The variable domain in full, with the rest retrieved from reference TRBV28 and TRBJ2-1, is DVKVTQSSRYLVKRTGEKVFLECVQDMDHENMFWYRQDPGLGLRLIYFSYDVKMKEKGDIPEGYSVSREKKERFSLILESASTNQTSMYLCASLDWTTNEQFFGPGTRLTVL.

The J gene is TRBJ2-7, the V gene TRBV5-8; 9 bases align to TRBD2. CDR3 length: 16 residues. Germline-derived CDR1 and CDR2 are SGHTS and YDEGEE. After removal of 1 base from V and 2 bases from J, the junction contained 7 bases not matched to a gene. CDR3 sequence (DNA): TGTGCCAGCAGCTTGAAAGGACTAGCGATTCCCTACGAGCAGTACTTC. Protein product: CASSLKGLAIPYEQYF.

This chain joins TRBV19 and TRBJ2-5; D remains unclear. With 10 bases removed from V and 4 bases from J, the gap between germline ends came to 19 bases. CDR1 and CDR2 from the germline V gene are LNHDA and SQIVND (reference sequence). CDR3 length: 14 residues. CDR3 in amino acids: CATRSQAIGETQYF. CDR3 sequence (DNA): TGTGCCACCCGGTCTCAGGCTATAGGAGAGACCCAGTACTTC. The whole variable domain, remainder taken from reference TRBV19 and TRBJ2-5, is DGGITQSPKYLFRKEGQNVTLSCEQNLNHDAMYWYRQDPGQGLRLIYYSQIVNDFQKGDIAEGYSVSREKKESFPLTVTSAQKNPTAFYLCATRSQAIGETQYFGPGTRLLVL.

The rearrangement links TRBV27 to TRBJ2-2; unclear D gene. The CDR3 is 15 residues long. V lost 4 bases and J 2 bases, leaving 11 bases between the germline ends. The V gene's germline CDR1 is MNHEY and CDR2 SMNVEV (reference sequence). The CDR3 nucleotides are TGTGCCAGCAGTTCCCATTCCGGTAACACCGGGGAGCTGTTTTTT. This encodes CASSSHSGNTGELFF.

The chain uses TRBV6-5 and TRBJ2-1; 7 nucleotides align to TRBD1. The length of the CDR3 is 14 residues. Germline V gene sequence: CDR1 MNHEY, CDR2 SVGAGI. Trimming took 6 bases from V and 9 from J; bases not matched to a gene: 11. The CDR3 DNA sequence: TGTGCCAGCAGCCGAGGGGGCTCCCTAGGTGAGCAGTTCTTC. This translates into CASSRGGSLGEQFF.